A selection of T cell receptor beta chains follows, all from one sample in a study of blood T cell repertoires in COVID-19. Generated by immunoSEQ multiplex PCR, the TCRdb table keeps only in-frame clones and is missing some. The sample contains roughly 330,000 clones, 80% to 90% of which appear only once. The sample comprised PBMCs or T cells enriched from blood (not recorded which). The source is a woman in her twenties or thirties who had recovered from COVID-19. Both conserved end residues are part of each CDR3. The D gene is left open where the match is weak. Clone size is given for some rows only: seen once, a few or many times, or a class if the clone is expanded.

CASSLAGDNYGYTF TGTGCCAGCAGCCTCGCGGGGGATAACTATGGCTACACCTTC TRBJ1-2 TRBV27 NA NA
CASSVRDRGGEQYF TGCGCCAGCAGCGTCCGGGACAGGGGTGGCGAGCAGTACTTC TRBJ2-7 TRBV5-1 NA TRBD1
CASSSTVPGQRYSYEQYF TGTGCCAGCAGTTCCACCGTCCCGGGACAGCGATACTCCTACGAGCAGTACTTC TRBJ2-7 TRBV27 NA TRBD1
CASSPGQGYTGELFF TGTGCCAGCAGCCCGGGACAGGGCTACACCGGGGAGCTGTTTTTT TRBJ2-2 TRBV7-9 NA TRBD1
CAVGHYGQPQHF TGTGCCGTGGGACACTATGGACAGCCCCAGCATTTT TRBJ1-5 TRBV24-1 NA NA
CASTQQGSMGYTF TGTGCCAGTACCCAGCAGGGTAGTATGGGCTACACCTTC TRBJ1-2 TRBV19 NA NA
CASSESEDFNYGYTF TGTGCCAGCAGTGAGAGTGAGGACTTTAACTATGGCTACACCTTC TRBJ1-2 TRBV2 NA NA
CASSQERGNTIYF TGTGCCAGCAGCCAAGAACGGGGAAACACCATATATTTT TRBJ1-3 TRBV3-1/TRBV3-2 NA NA
CASSYSKAGQGTEAFF TGTGCCAGCAGTTACTCGAAAGCAGGGCAGGGTACTGAAGCTTTCTTT TRBJ1-1 TRBV6-5 NA NA
CASATGTIASYEQYF TGCGCCAGCGCTACCGGGACTATTGCATCCTACGAGCAGTACTTC TRBJ2-7 TRBV5-1 NA TRBD2
CASSLPGGETQYF TGTGCCAGCAGCTTACCAGGAGGGGAGACCCAGTACTTC TRBJ2-5 TRBV5-6 NA NA
CAIKPPASEGDYGYTF TGTGCCATCAAACCCCCGGCCTCCGAGGGGGACTACGGCTACACCTTC TRBJ1-2 TRBV2 NA NA
CASSEAARELYGYTF TGTGCCAGCAGTGAAGCGGCGCGGGAACTCTATGGCTACACCTTC TRBJ1-2 TRBV6-1 once NA
CASSKWALEEQYF TGTGCCAGCAGCAAATGGGCCCTCGAGGAGCAGTACTTC TRBJ2-7 TRBV11-1 NA NA
CASSFSEFGQGIGNTIYF TGTGCCAGCAGTTTTAGTGAATTCGGACAGGGTATTGGAAACACCATATATTTT TRBJ1-3 TRBV11-2 NA TRBD1
CASSMDRMKETQYF TGTGCCAGCAGCATGGACAGAATGAAAGAGACCCAGTACTTC TRBJ2-5 TRBV3-1/TRBV3-2 NA NA
CASSRAVGGPYEQYF TGTGCCAGCAGCCGGGCCGTAGGGGGACCCTACGAGCAGTACTTC TRBJ2-7 TRBV28 few NA
CASRVTGTGELFF TGTGCCAGCAGGGTAACAGGGACCGGGGAGCTGTTTTTT TRBJ2-2 TRBV6-5 NA NA
CASSQDQAGGNNEQFF TGCGCCAGCAGCCAAGATCAAGCGGGGGGCAACAATGAGCAGTTCTTC TRBJ2-1 TRBV4-1 NA TRBD2
CASRLATYNEQFF TGTGCCAGCAGGCTAGCGACCTACAATGAGCAGTTCTTC TRBJ2-1 TRBV7-2 NA NA
CASSSYPGQGLSYEQYF TGTGCCAGCAGTTCCTATCCGGGACAGGGTCTATCATACGAGCAGTACTTC TRBJ2-7 TRBV28 NA TRBD1
CASSLGGQANTEAFF TGCGCCAGCAGCTTGGGGGGACAGGCCAACACTGAAGCTTTCTTT TRBJ1-1 TRBV5-1 NA TRBD1
CASSSLSGGFTDTQYF TGTGCCAGCAGTTCCCTTAGCGGGGGATTCACAGATACGCAGTATTTT TRBJ2-3 TRBV28 NA TRBD2
CASSYSPGNTDTQYF TGTGCCAGCAGTTACAGTCCAGGGAACACAGATACGCAGTATTTT TRBJ2-3 TRBV6-2/TRBV6-3 NA NA
CASRGTGDLGTEAFF TGTGCCAGCAGGGGGACAGGGGATCTTGGAACTGAAGCTTTCTTT TRBJ1-1 TRBV6-5 NA TRBD1
CASRPTENYGYTF TGTGCCAGCAGGCCTACAGAAAACTATGGCTACACCTTC TRBJ1-2 TRBV28 NA NA
CASSQSRTNYGYTF TGCGCCAGCAGCCAAAGCAGGACTAACTATGGCTACACCTTC TRBJ1-2 TRBV4-3 NA NA
CASKGWEATAQPQHF TGTGCCAGCAAGGGGTGGGAGGCGACGGCTCAGCCCCAGCATTTT TRBJ1-5 TRBV6-5 NA NA
CASRINRVSPLHF TGTGCCAGCAGAATAAACAGGGTTTCACCCCTCCACTTT TRBJ1-6 TRBV27 NA NA
CASSQDWVRQGAVDEQFF TGCGCCAGCAGCCAAGATTGGGTTAGGCAGGGGGCGGTGGATGAGCAGTTCTTC TRBJ2-1 TRBV4-3 NA TRBD1
CASRLAGGPLTDTQYF TGCGCCAGCAGACTAGCGGGGGGGCCCCTCACAGATACGCAGTATTTT TRBJ2-3 TRBV10-2 NA TRBD2
CASSQAFGGGYTF TGCGCCAGCAGCCAAGCGTTCGGAGGTGGCTACACCTTC TRBJ1-2 TRBV4-3 NA NA
CASATGGRTGELFF TGTGCCAGCGCGACGGGGGGCCGGACCGGGGAGCTGTTTTTT TRBJ2-2 TRBV2 NA NA
CASRGDTQYF TGTGCCAGCCGGGGGGATACGCAGTATTTT TRBJ2-3 TRBV12-3/TRBV12-4 NA NA
CASSEEIGSPLHF TGCGCCAGCAGTGAAGAGATTGGTTCACCCCTCCACTTT TRBJ1-6 TRBV10-1 NA NA
CASRRTGQGNTIYF TGCGCCAGCAGAAGAACGGGACAGGGAAACACCATATATTTT TRBJ1-3 TRBV5-1 NA TRBD1
CASRGQGGGYTF TGTGCCAGCAGGGGACAGGGTGGTGGCTACACCTTC TRBJ1-2 TRBV2 NA TRBD1
CASSSDLSRDTNTDTQYF TGTGCCAGCAGTTCAGACCTCTCTAGGGACACGAACACAGATACGCAGTATTTT TRBJ2-3 TRBV7-9 once NA
CASGLGDSTQETQYF TGTGCTAGTGGTTTGGGGGACAGCACTCAAGAGACCCAGTACTTC TRBJ2-5 TRBV12-5 once TRBD1
CASSIIFRDRFNEKLFF TGTGCCAGTAGTATTATTTTCCGGGACAGATTTAATGAAAAACTGTTTTTT TRBJ1-4 TRBV19 NA TRBD1
CASSYDRGQWDGYTF TGTGCCAGCAGCTATGACAGGGGGCAGTGGGATGGCTACACCTTC TRBJ1-2 TRBV5-4 NA TRBD1
CASRPGRVGQPQHF TGTGCCAGCAGGCCCGGGAGGGTTGGTCAGCCCCAGCATTTT TRBJ1-5 TRBV6-5 NA NA
CASGAGLNYGYTF TGTGCCAGCGGGGCAGGGTTAAACTATGGCTACACCTTC TRBJ1-2 TRBV2 NA NA
CASSLESPSGGTYEQYF TGCGCCAGCAGCTTGGAGAGCCCTAGCGGGGGTACCTACGAGCAGTACTTC TRBJ2-7 TRBV5-1 NA TRBD2
CASSSRARVPGAFF TGTGCCAGCAGCTCGCGGGCCCGGGTACCTGGAGCTTTCTTT TRBJ1-1 TRBV7-2 NA NA
CAGEQGSYEQYF TGTGCCGGAGAACAGGGGTCCTACGAGCAGTACTTC TRBJ2-7 TRBV30 NA TRBD1
CASSQSGTGSYEQYF TGTGCCAGCAGTCAATCCGGGACAGGGTCGTACGAGCAGTACTTC TRBJ2-7 TRBV7-2 NA TRBD1
CASSPLDLRGYTF TGTGCCAGCAGCCCACTTGATCTGAGAGGCTACACCTTC TRBJ1-2 TRBV4-2 few NA
CASSQGPAGGSYEQYF TGTGCCAGCAGCCAGGGCCCAGCGGGGGGTTCCTACGAGCAGTACTTC TRBJ2-7 TRBV3-1/TRBV3-2 NA TRBD2
CASSSPPGQGGDTQYF TGTGCCAGCAGCTCCCCCCCGGGACAGGGCGGGGATACGCAGTATTTT TRBJ2-3 TRBV7-8 NA TRBD1
CASSQTGPQPQHF TGTGCCAGCAGCCAGACAGGGCCTCAGCCCCAGCATTTT TRBJ1-5 TRBV4-2 few TRBD1
CASGRDGGATGELFF TGTGCCAGCGGGCGCGATGGGGGGGCCACCGGGGAGCTGTTTTTT TRBJ2-2 TRBV2 NA NA
CASSLVGGGLTDTQYF TGTGCCAGCAGCTTAGTTGGCGGGGGGCTCACAGATACGCAGTATTTT TRBJ2-3 TRBV7-2 NA TRBD2